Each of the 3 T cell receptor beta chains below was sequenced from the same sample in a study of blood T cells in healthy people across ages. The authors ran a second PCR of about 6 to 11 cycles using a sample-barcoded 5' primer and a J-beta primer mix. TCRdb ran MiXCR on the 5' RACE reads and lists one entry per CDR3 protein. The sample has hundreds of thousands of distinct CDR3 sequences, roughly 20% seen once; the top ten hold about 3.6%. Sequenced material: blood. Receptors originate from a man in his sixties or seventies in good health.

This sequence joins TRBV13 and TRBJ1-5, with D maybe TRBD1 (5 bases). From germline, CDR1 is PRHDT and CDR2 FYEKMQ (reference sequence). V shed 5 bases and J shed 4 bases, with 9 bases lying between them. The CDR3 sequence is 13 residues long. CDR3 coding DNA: TGTGCCAGCAGCGCTTCAGGGAATCAGCCCCAGCATTTT. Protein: CASSASGNQPQHF.

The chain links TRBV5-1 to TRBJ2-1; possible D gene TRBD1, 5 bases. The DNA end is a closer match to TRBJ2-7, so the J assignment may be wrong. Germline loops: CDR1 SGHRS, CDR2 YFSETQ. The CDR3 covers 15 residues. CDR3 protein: CASNPEGQGGNEQYF. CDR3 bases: TGCGCCAGCAACCCGGAAGGGCAGGGTGGAAACGAGCAGTACTTC.

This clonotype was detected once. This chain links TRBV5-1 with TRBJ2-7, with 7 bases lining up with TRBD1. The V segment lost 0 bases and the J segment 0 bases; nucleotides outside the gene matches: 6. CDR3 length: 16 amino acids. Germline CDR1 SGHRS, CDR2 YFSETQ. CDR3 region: CASSLAAGGSSYEQYF. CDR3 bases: TGCGCCAGCAGCTTGGCGGCAGGGGGAAGCTCCTACGAGCAGTACTTC.